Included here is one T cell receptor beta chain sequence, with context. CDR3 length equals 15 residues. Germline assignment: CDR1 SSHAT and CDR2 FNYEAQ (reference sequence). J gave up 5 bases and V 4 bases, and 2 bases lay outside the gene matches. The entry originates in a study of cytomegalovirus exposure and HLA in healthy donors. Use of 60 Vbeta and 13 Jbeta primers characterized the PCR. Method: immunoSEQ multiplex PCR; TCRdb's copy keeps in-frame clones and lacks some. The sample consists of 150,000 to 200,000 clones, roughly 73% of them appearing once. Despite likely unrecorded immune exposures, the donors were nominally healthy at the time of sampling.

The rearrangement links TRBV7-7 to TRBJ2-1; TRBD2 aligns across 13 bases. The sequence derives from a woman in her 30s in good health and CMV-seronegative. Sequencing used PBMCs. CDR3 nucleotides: TGTGCCAGCAGCTCGGGACTAGCGGGGAACAATGAGCAGTTCTTC. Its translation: CASSSGLAGNNEQFF.